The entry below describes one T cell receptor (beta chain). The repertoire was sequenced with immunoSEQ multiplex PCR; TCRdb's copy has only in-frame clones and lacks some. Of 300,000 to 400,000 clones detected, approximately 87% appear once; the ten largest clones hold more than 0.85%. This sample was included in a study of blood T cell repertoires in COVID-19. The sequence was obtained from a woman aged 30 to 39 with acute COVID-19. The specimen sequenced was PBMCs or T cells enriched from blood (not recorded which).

CDR3 region: CASSVGYGGAGVEQFF. CDR3 coding DNA: TGTGCCAGCAGCGTAGGTTACGGGGGGGCTGGGGTTGAGCAGTTCTTC. This chain joins TRBV9 and TRBJ2-1, with 8 bases matching TRBD2. The CDR3 contains 16 residues. The V gene's germline CDR1 is SGDLS and CDR2 YYNGEE. J was trimmed by 9 bases and V by 0 bases; bases with no gene match: 11. Full variable domain (remainder filled in from reference TRBV9 and TRBJ2-1): DSGVTQTPKHLITATGQRVTLRCSPRSGDLSVYWYQQSLDQGLQFLIQYYNGEERAKGNILERFSAQQFPDLHSELNLSSLELGDSALYFCASSVGYGGAGVEQFFGPGTRLTVL.